The 20 T cell receptor beta chains presented below share a single source sample, sequenced in a study of early T cells in non-severe SARS-CoV-2 infection (dated by TCRdb to the early 2020s). The library was prepared using 5' RACE. Sequenced using a NextSeq 500. The public reads were run again by TCRdb, first through fastp at Q25 and then through MiXCR, and only productive beta chains were kept. Entries that share a CDR3 protein sequence are merged under the most common genes and DNA. The sample records 80,000 to 100,000 distinct CDR3 sequences, roughly 11% of which are singletons. Of the sample, about 4.5% falls within the top ten clones. Here the sequenced sample was whole blood, taken at baseline. All receptors derive from an adult who was a healthcare worker with PCR-confirmed SARS-CoV-2 infection or an uninfected control (not recorded which).

In this sample, this clonotype is medium-sized. The chain links TRBV18 to TRBJ2-1; TRBD1 agrees at 9 bases. The germline CDR1 and CDR2 sequences are KGHSH and LQKENI. This CDR3 is 15 amino acids long. Germline trimming cut 8 bases from V and 0 bases from J; bases unmatched to any gene: 5. The CDR3 here is CASGQGTSSYNEQFF. The CDR3 region has the DNA TGTGCCAGCGGACAGGGGACGAGCTCCTACAATGAGCAGTTCTTC.

The gene calls are TRBV9 and TRBJ2-2; the match to TRBD2 covers 9 bases. Germline lookup yields CDR1 SGDLS and CDR2 YYNGEE. Germline trimming cut 5 bases from V and 1 base from J; bases unmatched to any gene: 6. This CDR3 has 16 amino acids. The DNA for the CDR3 is TGTGCCAGCAGTGTTAGCGGGGGCGGGAACACCGGGGAGCTGTTTTTT. As protein: CASSVSGGGNTGELFF.

In this sample, this clonotype turned up a few times. V gene TRBV20-1 combines with J gene TRBJ2-7; tentatively, D is TRBD1 (6 bases). This CDR3 comprises 14 residues. Trimming shortened V by 7 bases and J by 2 bases, and 18 bases separated the two germline ends. Germline V CDR1 and CDR2: DFQATT, SNEGSKA (reference sequence). CDR3 nucleotides: TGCAGTGTTCCCCCGGGACATTACACCTACGAGCAGTACTTC. It yields the protein CSVPPGHYTYEQYF.

This clonotype was seen a few times. This chain links TRBV20-1 with TRBJ2-3; TRBD1 matches at 8 bases. Germline assignment: CDR1 DFQATT and CDR2 SNEGSKA (reference sequence). V lost 5 bases and J lost 4; bases outside the gene matches: 8. This CDR3 region has 14 residues. CDR3 nucleotides: TGCAGTGCTGTATCGGACAGGGCTTCAGATACGCAGTATTTT. This gives the protein CSAVSDRASDTQYF.

This clonotype occurred many times. The chain links TRBV7-9 to TRBJ1-6; 12 bases agree with TRBD1. With 5 bases clipped from V and 18 bases from J, the junction kept 17 bases outside the gene matches. This CDR3 has 16 residues. Germline-derived CDR1 and CDR2 are SEHNR and FQNEAQ (reference sequence). This CDR3 reads CASSKGTGTGGPPHHF. In nucleotides, the CDR3 is TGTGCCAGCAGCAAAGGCACAGGGACAGGGGGCCCCCCGCACCACTTT.

The V call is TRBV10-2, the J call TRBJ2-7; no reliable D call. Germline V CDR1 and CDR2: WSHSY, SAAADI. The CDR3 runs to 11 residues. V shed 9 bases and J shed 2 bases, with 8 bases lying between them. CDR3: CASTNTYEQYF. Written as DNA, the CDR3 is TGCGCCAGTACGAACACCTACGAGCAGTACTTC.

There are a few counts of this clonotype. The CDR3: CSATVGTVSYNEQFF. Written as DNA, the CDR3 is TGCAGTGCTACCGTCGGGACCGTCTCCTACAATGAGCAGTTCTTC. The J gene is TRBJ2-1, the V gene TRBV20-1; D possibly uses TRBD1 or TRBD2 (5 bases each). Germline lookup yields CDR1 DFQATT and CDR2 SNEGSKA (reference sequence). The V and J ends lost 4 bases and 0 bases respectively, with 13 bases between them. The CDR3 loop spans 15 amino acids.

This clonotype came up a few times. The chain uses TRBV20-1 and TRBJ1-2, with D uncertain. The CDR3 spans 12 residues. Germline V gene sequence: CDR1 DFQATT, CDR2 SNEGSKA (reference sequence). Trimming took 6 bases from V and 6 from J, leaving 14 bases between them. As DNA, the CDR3 is TGCAGTGCAAAGGCCCCAGGAGATGGCTACACCTTC. Its translation: CSAKAPGDGYTF.

This clonotype was detected a few times. The CDR3 loop reads CASSLSQSGSTGELFF. CDR3 coding DNA: TGCGCCAGCAGCTTGTCTCAAAGCGGTAGCACCGGGGAGCTGTTTTTT. V and J are TRBV5-1 and TRBJ2-2; tentative D call: TRBD2 (5 bases). CDR1 SGHRS and CDR2 YFSETQ come from the germline V gene. V was shortened by 1 base and J by 4 bases, with 14 bases between the two germline ends. The CDR3 spans 16 residues. Using reference TRBV5-1 and TRBJ2-2 for the parts outside the CDR3, the full variable domain is KAGVTQTPRYLIKTRGQQVTLSCSPISGHRSVSWYQQTPGQGLQFLFEYFSETQRNKGNFPGRFSGRQFSNSRSEMNVSTLELGDSALYLCASSLSQSGSTGELFFGEGSRLTVL.

The rearrangement joins TRBV6-5 to TRBJ2-1, with 13 bases identical to TRBD2. From germline, CDR1 is MNHEY and CDR2 SVGAGI. Losses at the gene ends were 2 bases for V and 9 bases for J; bases not matched to a gene: 16. CDR3 length: 19 residues. CDR3 loop: CASSYTSGLAGLDGGEQFF. The CDR3 nucleotides are TGTGCCAGCAGTTACACATCGGGACTAGCGGGATTAGACGGGGGTGAGCAGTTCTTC.

Here the CDR3 DNA reads TGTGCCAGCAGTCCCCGAGGGGAGCAGTACTTC. Encoded protein: CASSPRGEQYF. The chain employs TRBV13 and TRBJ2-7; a weak D match, TRBD2 (5 bases). Germline V lookup: CDR1 PRHDT, CDR2 FYEKMQ (reference sequence). V gave up 6 bases and J gave up 7 bases, with 10 bases separating them. The CDR3 extends over 11 amino acids.

This clonotype was seen a few times. The chain recombines TRBV10-3 with TRBJ2-7, with D uncertain. Germline values: CDR1 ENHRY, CDR2 SYGVKD. This CDR3 region has 13 residues. V dropped 0 bases and J dropped 5 bases, with 8 bases sitting between them. This CDR3 reads CAISESEYDEQYF. The CDR3 bases are TGTGCCATCAGTGAGTCGGAGTATGACGAGCAGTACTTC.

This clonotype has just a few counts. The chain uses TRBV19 and TRBJ2-3; maybe TRBD1 (5 bases). The CDR3 consists of 15 residues. Trimming took 6 bases from V and 2 from J, leaving 15 bases between them. Germline lookup yields CDR1 LNHDA and CDR2 SQIVND (reference sequence). The DNA of the CDR3 is TGTGCCAGTAGCCGCGCCCCAGGGAACACAGATACGCAGTATTTT. Its protein is CASSRAPGNTDTQYF. Based on the CDR3 plus reference TRBV19 and TRBJ2-3, the full variable domain is DGGITQSPKYLFRKEGQNVTLSCEQNLNHDAMYWYRQDPGQGLRLIYYSQIVNDFQKGDIAEGYSVSREKKESFPLTVTSAQKNPTAFYLCASSRAPGNTDTQYFGPGTRLTVL.

This clonotype occurred many times. The chain combines TRBV10-2 with TRBJ2-6, with 7 bases identical to TRBD1. From germline, CDR1 is WSHSY and CDR2 SAAADI. This CDR3 has 16 residues. V trimming: 8 bases; J trimming: 0 bases; junction bases outside the gene matches: 7. The CDR3 spells CASVATGDSGANVLTF. The CDR3 DNA reads TGCGCCAGCGTAGCTACAGGGGACTCTGGGGCCAACGTCCTGACTTTC.

This clonotype was seen more than once but under ten times. V usage is TRBV10-3 and J usage is TRBJ1-1, with D unclear. The length of the CDR3 is 13 residues. Germline CDR1 reads ENHRY; CDR2 reads SYGVKD. Trimming took off 6 bases at V and 2 bases at J, with 10 bases between the two ends. In DNA form, the CDR3 reads TGTGCCATCAGCGACCGACGAAACACTGAAGCTTTCTTT. As protein: CAISDRRNTEAFF.

This clonotype was seen a handful of times. J is TRBJ2-5 and V is TRBV29-1; a possible D gene is TRBD2 (5 bases). The CDR3 has 12 residues. The V gene lost 3 bases and the J gene lost 5 bases, with 10 bases spanning the gap. CDR1 and CDR2 from the germline V gene are SQVTM and ANQGSEA. The CDR3 spells CSVDSQRETQYF. The CDR3 DNA follows: TGCAGCGTTGATTCTCAGCGGGAGACCCAGTACTTC.

This clonotype was counted a few times. The V and J genes are TRBV18 and TRBJ2-7; D not certain. Trimming left V 3 bases short and J 6 bases short, with 9 bases between. CDR1 is KGHSH and CDR2 is LQKENI in the germline V gene. The CDR3 runs 12 residues. For the CDR3, the DNA is TGTGCCAGCTCACCGCAGGCACTCGAGCAGTACTTC. This codes for CASSPQALEQYF.

This clonotype was seen a few times. The chain recombines TRBV5-6 with TRBJ1-4; D uncertain. Germline CDR1 and CDR2: SGHDT and YYEEEE. The V and J ends lost 0 bases and 7 bases respectively, with 10 bases between them. The length of the CDR3 is 14 residues. The CDR3 is CASSLAVAGEKLFF. The DNA for the CDR3 is TGTGCCAGCAGCTTGGCCGTAGCCGGTGAAAAACTGTTTTTT.

This clonotype was seen only once. J is TRBJ1-3 and V is TRBV5-6; D is perhaps TRBD1 (5 bases). CDR1 and CDR2 from the germline V gene are SGHDT and YYEEEE. V lost 4 bases to trimming and J lost 8 bases, with 7 bases between them. This CDR3 has 11 amino acids. The CDR3 reads CASSGGYTIYF. For the CDR3, the DNA is TGTGCCAGCAGCGGGGGTTACACCATATATTTT.

This clonotype has more than one count but fewer than ten. An end of the junction differs from the germline gene, which may be a read error. The chain uses TRBV15 and TRBJ2-5, with D possibly matching TRBD2 (6 bases). Germline CDR1 and CDR2: LNHNV and YYDKDF (reference sequence). This CDR3 comprises 12 residues. The CDR3 region is CATSRDQGRTNF. The CDR3 DNA follows: TGTGCCACCAGCAGAGACCAAGGGAGGACGAACTTC.